This T cell receptor (beta chain) derives from a study of control samples from healthy donors and cancer patients. Method: immunoSEQ multiplex PCR; TCRdb's copy keeps in-frame clones and lacks some. The data show roughly 170,000 clones, with 85% to 95% seen just once and over 1.3% held by the top ten. From germline, CDR1 is SEHNR and CDR2 FQNEAQ (reference sequence). The V end lost 4 bases, the J end lost 4 bases, and 7 bases lay between the germline ends. The CDR3 covers 12 residues. This clonotype was sampled from a woman aged 18-29 years in good health. The J gene is TRBJ1-2, the V gene TRBV7-9, with D unresolved. Sequenced material: blood. This chain's CDR3 is CASSSSIYGYTF. CDR3 bases: TGTGCCAGCAGCTCCTCCATCTATGGCTACACCTTC.